Presented here are 2 T cell receptor beta chains from one specimen sequenced in a study of early T cells in non-severe SARS-CoV-2 infection. TCRdb ran MiXCR on the 5' RACE reads and lists one entry per CDR3 protein. The table records about 82,000 distinct CDR3 sequences, under 15% of them present only once. The sequencing input was whole blood. These receptors were obtained from an adult who was a healthcare worker with PCR-confirmed SARS-CoV-2 infection or an uninfected control (not recorded which).

This clonotype was counted ten times or more. The chain joins TRBV27 to TRBJ2-2; D not resolved. This CDR3 contains 15 residues. The V gene lost 8 bases and the J gene lost 4 bases, with 17 bases spanning the gap. Germline assignment: CDR1 MNHEY and CDR2 SMNVEV (reference sequence). The CDR3 sequence: CASHLRLPSTGELFF. CDR3 sequence (DNA): TGTGCCAGCCACCTGAGGCTTCCCTCCACCGGGGAGCTGTTTTTT.

The J gene is TRBJ2-1, the V gene TRBV28, with D perhaps TRBD2 (6 bases). The V end was cut by 2 bases, the J end by 6 bases, with 14 bases between. The germline V gene encodes CDR1 MDHEN and CDR2 SYDVKM. The CDR3 runs 15 residues. The CDR3 spells CASSLAGLGINEQFF. CDR3 nucleotides: TGTGCCAGCAGTTTAGCGGGACTGGGCATCAATGAGCAGTTCTTC.